This TCR beta chain appears in the sequencing data of a study of shared clonotypes between healthy human individuals. Study outcomes and limitations: Larger estimated richness was generally seen in naive subsets than in memory subsets.

The ends lost 6 bases at V and 8 bases at J; junction bases unmatched: 12. CDR1 and CDR2 from the germline V gene are MNHEY and SVGAGI. This CDR3 contains 15 residues. Sequencing was at deep level. TCRdb's copy holds only in-frame clones and misses some; the assay was immunoSEQ multiplex PCR. The sample includes under 850,000 clones, 55% to 75% of them seen just once. Concerning this clone itself: Its antigen is unidentified.

Every contributor of samples was a Caucasian grown-up residing in Nashville, Tennessee. Researchers partitioned CD4+ cells into CD45RA+ naive and CD45RA-negative memory subsets. The source material was memory CD4+ T cells sorted from blood. Subset described: CD45RA-negative fraction. The V gene is TRBV6-5, the J gene TRBJ2-1; 8 positions match TRBD2. This TCR derives from a woman aged 25 to 45 in good health. The CDR3 sequence is CASSNEAGVPHEQFF. The CDR3 nucleotides are TGTGCCAGCAGCAACGAAGCGGGAGTCCCCCATGAGCAGTTCTTC.